These 23 T cell receptor beta chains originate from one sample sequenced in a study of shared clonotypes between healthy human individuals. Profiled with immunoSEQ multiplex PCR; TCRdb holds only in-frame clones, not every one. The sample consists of a few million clones, about 94% of them appearing once. Sequenced: naive CD4+ T cells sorted from blood. Regarding subset: CD45RA+ positively selected. The source of these receptors is a man between 18 and 29 years old in good health.

The chain is built from TRBV30 and TRBJ2-1; D call uncertain. CDR3 length equals 10 residues. The V end lost 8 bases, the J end lost 10 bases, and 12 bases lay between the germline ends. The V gene's germline CDR1 is GTSNPN and CDR2 SVGIG (reference sequence). CDR3 in DNA: TGTGCCGCCAACCTTGGCGAGCAGTTCTTC. Residues: CAANLGEQFF. Filled out from reference TRBV30 and TRBJ2-1, the complete variable domain reads SQTIHQWPATLVQPVGSPLSLECTVEGTSNPNLYWYRQAAGRGLQLLFYSVGIGQISSEVPQNLSASRPQDRQFILSSKKLLLSDSGFYLCAANLGEQFFGPGTRLTVL.

The V and J genes are TRBV30 and TRBJ1-1; D unresolved. Germline values: CDR1 GTSNPN, CDR2 SVGIG (reference sequence). The CDR3 is 14 amino acids. Trimming took off 0 bases at V and 4 bases at J, with 12 bases between the two ends. CDR3 protein: CAWSVRSRSTEAFF. CDR3 nucleotides: TGTGCCTGGAGTGTTCGTAGTCGGAGCACTGAAGCTTTCTTT.

The V call is TRBV29-1, the J call TRBJ2-3; 9 nucleotides align to TRBD2. Germline trimming cut 5 bases from V and 5 bases from J; bases unmatched to any gene: 5. CDR3 length: 13 residues. Per germline, CDR1 SQVTM and CDR2 ANQGSEA. The CDR3 coding sequence is TGCAGCGTTAGACTAGCGGCTCTAGATACGCAGTATTTT. This encodes CSVRLAALDTQYF.

This clone showed up just once. This chain joins TRBV5-1 and TRBJ2-1; 12 bases align to TRBD2. The CDR3 extends over 17 amino acids. V shed 0 bases, J shed 3 bases, and the junction held 4 bases outside the gene matches. Looked up from germline, CDR1 is SGHRS and CDR2 is YFSETQ. CDR3 sequence (DNA): TGCGCCAGCAGCTTGGGGACTAGCGGGGAATTCTACAATGAGCAGTTCTTC. Translated, it gives CASSLGTSGEFYNEQFF.

This clone was observed once. The chain carries TRBV10-1 and TRBJ1-1; weak D call: TRBD1 (5 bases). This CDR3 is 14 amino acids long. CDR1 is WNHNN, CDR2 SYGVQD, per germline (reference sequence). V was pared by 0 bases and J by 4 bases, with 9 bases between. The CDR3 is CASSESGGSTEAFF. DNA for the CDR3: TGCGCCAGCAGTGAGTCGGGGGGGAGCACTGAAGCTTTCTTT.

The chain couples TRBV7-2 to TRBJ2-3, with 8 bases aligning to TRBD2. The germline V gene encodes CDR1 SGHTA and CDR2 FQGNSA. This CDR3 region has 14 residues. V lost 6 bases, J lost 5 bases, and 7 bases stayed unmatched. The CDR3 loop is CASRTGLAGDTQYF. The CDR3 coding sequence is TGTGCCAGCAGAACTGGACTAGCCGGAGATACGCAGTATTTT.

As for this clone: The sample holds other DNA sequences that translate to the same CDR3. The chain joins TRBV6-5 to TRBJ1-5, with 7 positions matching TRBD1. After removal of 3 bases from V and 3 bases from J, the junction contained 5 bases not matched to a gene. Germline CDR1 and CDR2: MNHEY and SVGAGI. This CDR3 contains 15 residues. CDR3 sequence (DNA): TGTGCCAGCAGTTATTCCGGACAGGCCAATCAGCCCCAGCATTTT. It translates to CASSYSGQANQPQHF.

With respect to this clone: Other nucleotide sequences from this sample produce the same CDR3. The chain carries TRBV6-5 and TRBJ1-2; no firm D call. Trimming removed 6 bases from V and 2 bases from J, with 10 bases in between. Per germline, CDR1 MNHEY and CDR2 SVGAGI. CDR3 size: 13 residues. CDR3 sequence (DNA): TGTGCCAGCAGCCGCAGAGAAAACTATGGCTACACCTTC. Protein sequence: CASSRRENYGYTF.

V is TRBV6-6 and J is TRBJ1-2; 7 nucleotides agree with TRBD1. Germline values: CDR1 MNHNY, CDR2 SVGAGI (reference sequence). Trimming cost V 5 bases and J 2 bases; bases outside gene matches: 5. CDR3 length equals 14 residues. The CDR3: CASSLTGPNYGYTF. As DNA, the CDR3 is TGTGCCAGCAGTCTGACAGGGCCAAACTATGGCTACACCTTC.

The chain is built from TRBV7-3 and TRBJ2-5; maybe TRBD1 (6 bases). The CDR3 loop spans 15 amino acids. In germline, CDR1 is SGHTA, CDR2 FQGTGA. Trimming left V 2 bases short and J 7 bases short, with 17 bases between. The CDR3 DNA is TGTGCCAGCAGCTTAGAGGGCAGGGGCCTGGGGACCCAGTACTTC. Residues: CASSLEGRGLGTQYF.

This chain links TRBV2 with TRBJ2-7; maybe TRBD1 (6 bases). The CDR3 has 14 residues. Trimming removed 6 bases at V and 3 bases at J, with 15 bases between. Germline loops: CDR1 SNHLY, CDR2 FYNNEI. This chain's CDR3 is CASSEQGTNYEQYF. The CDR3 nucleotides are TGTGCCAGCAGCGAACAGGGTACCAACTACGAGCAGTACTTC.

The chain links TRBV7-2 to TRBJ1-6; the match to TRBD1 covers 7 bases. CDR3 length: 19 residues. The V gene's germline CDR1 is SGHTA and CDR2 FQGNSA. V was pared by 3 bases and J by 1 base, with 12 bases of the junction left unmatched. CDR3 sequence reads: CASSLGQPGIRSYNSPLHF. CDR3 nucleotides: TGTGCCAGCAGCTTGGGACAGCCGGGGATTAGGTCCTATAATTCACCCCTCCACTTT.

This clone was found once. This rearrangement joins TRBV5-6 to TRBJ2-7; 9 bases match TRBD1. Germline V gene sequence: CDR1 SGHDT, CDR2 YYEEEE. Trimming cost V 5 bases and J 4 bases; bases outside gene matches: 7. The CDR3 is 14 amino acids. The CDR3 bases are TGTGCCAGCAGGTCGGGGACAGGGAGGTACGAGCAGTACTTC. It yields the protein CASRSGTGRYEQYF.

The chain's CDR3 is CASSSGLAGGVGVETQYF. The CDR3 DNA reads TGTGCCAGCAGCTCCGGACTAGCGGGGGGTGTAGGCGTTGAGACCCAGTACTTC. This chain joins TRBV5-4 and TRBJ2-5, with 14 bases fitting TRBD2. J was trimmed by 5 bases and V by 3 bases; bases with no gene match: 12. CDR1 is SGHNT, CDR2 YYREEE, per germline (reference sequence). The CDR3 runs 18 residues.

On this clone: Additional DNA sequences in this sample encode the identical CDR3. The chain is built from TRBV19 and TRBJ2-5; no clear D gene. The CDR3 loop spans 12 amino acids. Germline CDR1 LNHDA, CDR2 SQIVND (reference sequence). Between the trimmed V and J ends, which lost 6 bases and 2 bases, there was a span of 7 bases. CDR3 sequence: CASSRQQETQYF. The CDR3 bases are TGTGCCAGTAGCAGACAACAAGAGACCCAGTACTTC.

About this clone itself: Other DNA sequences of this sample code for an identical CDR3. The CDR3 bases are TGCGCCAGCAGCTTGGTAGGGGGTACCTACGAGCAGTACTTC. Amino acid sequence: CASSLVGGTYEQYF. This rearrangement joins TRBV5-1 to TRBJ2-7; maybe TRBD1 (6 bases). This CDR3 comprises 14 residues. The V and J ends lost 0 bases and 2 bases respectively, with 9 bases between them. Per germline, CDR1 SGHRS and CDR2 YFSETQ.

This sequence joins TRBV5-4 and TRBJ1-2; D is ambiguous. The ends were cut back, 1 base at V and 1 base at J, with 11 bases in the middle. CDR3 length equals 15 residues. Looked up from germline, CDR1 is SGHNT and CDR2 is YYREEE (reference sequence). CDR3 DNA: TGTGCCAGCAGCTTGAGGAGCCTTGGTAACTATGGCTACACCTTC. This translates into CASSLRSLGNYGYTF. Full variable domain (outside the CDR3, taken from reference TRBV5-4 and TRBJ1-2): ETGVTQSPTHLIKTRGQQVTLRCSSQSGHNTVSWYQQALGQGPQFIFQYYREEENGRGNFPPRFSGLQFPNYSSELNVNALELDDSALYLCASSLRSLGNYGYTFGSGTRLTVV.

The rearrangement uses TRBV7-8 and TRBJ2-7, with D perhaps matching TRBD1 or TRBD2 (5 bases each). The CDR3 extends over 15 amino acids. The germline CDR1 and CDR2 sequences are SGHVS and FQNEAQ. Between the trimmed V and J ends, which lost 6 bases and 7 bases, there was a span of 22 bases. Written as DNA, the CDR3 is TGTGCCAGCAGATTGACAGCGGAACCCAGAGGGGAGCAGTACTTC. Amino acids: CASRLTAEPRGEQYF.

V and J are TRBV19 and TRBJ2-2, with TRBD1 matching 10 bases. Germline CDR1 and CDR2: LNHDA and SQIVND (reference sequence). J lost 3 bases, V lost 8 bases, and 12 bases had no gene match. CDR3 length: 17 amino acids. In DNA, the CDR3 is TGTGCCAGTTGGGACAGGGGCACACCAGGCGACACCGGGGAGCTGTTTTTT. Translating it yields CASWDRGTPGDTGELFF.

The V call is TRBV19, the J call TRBJ2-3, with a possible D match to TRBD2 (6 bases). V lost 5 bases, J lost 4 bases, and 13 bases lay in between. The CDR3 extends over 14 amino acids. CDR1 is LNHDA, CDR2 SQIVND, per germline (reference sequence). CDR3: CASSVSSEADTQYF. CDR3 coding DNA: TGTGCCAGTAGTGTTTCTAGCGAGGCAGATACGCAGTATTTT.

The chain uses TRBV4-2 and TRBJ1-4; weak D call: TRBD1 (6 bases). V was shortened by 5 bases and J by 0 bases, with 10 bases between the two germline ends. CDR3 length equals 15 residues. Per the germline V gene, CDR1 is LGHNA and CDR2 is YNFKEQ. The CDR3 protein is CASSAAGATNEKLFF. For the CDR3, the DNA is TGTGCCAGCAGCGCCGCAGGGGCAACTAATGAAAAACTGTTTTTT.

Concerning this clone: Other DNA sequences in the sample encode the same CDR3. The V call is TRBV7-2, the J call TRBJ1-1, with unresolved D. This CDR3 region has 13 residues. V lost 5 bases, J lost 0 bases, and 7 bases lay in between. CDR1 is SGHTA and CDR2 is FQGNSA in the germline V gene. CDR3 in amino acids: CASSLRMNTEAFF. The CDR3 DNA reads TGTGCCAGCAGCCTAAGAATGAACACTGAAGCTTTCTTT.

The CDR3 loop reads CASSLIDFQETQYF. The CDR3 nucleotides read TGCGCCAGCAGCTTGATCGACTTTCAAGAGACCCAGTACTTC. This chain joins TRBV5-1 and TRBJ2-5; no clear D gene. Germline-derived CDR1 and CDR2 are SGHRS and YFSETQ. CDR3 length: 14 amino acids. V was pared by 1 base and J by 2 bases, with 9 bases between.